The TCR beta chain under discussion was sequenced for a study of T cells in Graves' hyperthyroidism and ophthalmopathy. Study-wide background: Peripheral blood specimens were obtained at initial diagnosis, prior to any treatment. Findings and caveats of the study: Researchers found most expanded thyroid clonotypes above 0.001 in blood as well.

V lost 7 bases and J lost 7, with 11 bases in between. The CDR3 sequence is 13 residues long. In germline, CDR1 is SGHAT, CDR2 FQNNGV. It was over 9.5 ml of fresh peripheral blood that supplied the PBMCs. In regard to this clonotype: Antigen unknown.

RNA transcripts gave rise to amplified TCR beta CDR3 regions. A set of HTBI primers served as the primers for a first-round RT-PCR of the TCR CDR3. TCRdb analysed the multiplex PCR reads with MiXCR anew, one entry per CDR3 protein. The sample has around 690,000 distinct CDR3 sequences, roughly a sixth seen once; the top ten hold 15% to 17%. The chain couples TRBV11-2 to TRBJ2-6; no clear D. This receptor was taken from a man in his fifties or sixties with Graves' hyperthyroidism. Sequencing used blood. CDR3: CASNGDGANVLTF. The CDR3 DNA sequence: TGTGCCAGCAACGGAGATGGTGCCAACGTCCTGACTTTC.